This T cell receptor beta chain was documented in a study of cytomegalovirus exposure and HLA in healthy donors. Germline assignment: CDR1 SGHNT and CDR2 YYREEE (reference sequence). CDR3 length equals 16 residues. The V and J ends lost 4 bases and 4 bases, in that order; junction bases with no gene match: 6. This PCR relied on a set of 60 Vbeta primers and 13 Jbeta primers. Some clones are missing from TCRdb's copy, which holds only in-frame ones; the method was immunoSEQ multiplex PCR. The table lists around 130,000 clones, roughly 9% of them singletons. The source material was PBMCs. The TCR originated in a woman in her 40s in good health and CMV-seropositive. The chain carries TRBV5-4 and TRBJ2-3; 13 bases align to TRBD2. CDR3 DNA: TGTGCCAGCAGCCCCCCCACTAGCGGGGGGGCAGATACGCAGTATTTT. This sequence encodes CASSPPTSGGADTQYF.